The rows below give T cell receptor beta chains drawn from one sample of a study of neoadjuvant anti-PD-1 for oral cavity cancer. Generated by immunoSEQ multiplex PCR, the TCRdb table keeps only in-frame clones and is missing some. This table holds fewer than 90,000 clones, approximately 81% found once. The input for sequencing was PBMCs, taken after nivolumab (anti-PD-1) treatment. These receptors all come from a person aged 35-79 years with oral cavity squamous cell carcinoma. Each CDR3 is given with its conserved first and last residue. D genes are given only for firm matches. Not all rows give a size; the values are once, few, many and, for expanded clones, a class.

clone size: NA
D gene: NA
V gene: TRBV19
J gene: TRBJ1-3
CDR3 DNA: TGTGCCAGTAGTAACGATCCGGCACGGGACTCTGGAAACACCATATATTTT
CDR3 protein: CASSNDPARDSGNTIYF

clone size: NA
D gene: NA
V gene: TRBV7-9
J gene: TRBJ2-5
CDR3 DNA: TGTGCCAGCAGTGGACAGGGGCTTAGCGGGAGGAGAAAGGAGACCCAGTACTTC
CDR3 protein: CASSGQGLSGRRKETQYF

clone size: NA
D gene: NA
V gene: TRBV27
J gene: TRBJ2-7
CDR3 DNA: TGTGCCAGCAGTTTAAGATTACCGGGCCTGTCACACGAGCAGTACTTC
CDR3 protein: CASSLRLPGLSHEQYF

clone size: once
D gene: NA
V gene: TRBV30
J gene: TRBJ1-2
CDR3 DNA: TGTGCCTGGAGTCCCGGAGGCTATGGCTACACCTTC
CDR3 protein: CAWSPGGYGYTF

clone size: NA
D gene: TRBD2
V gene: TRBV5-1
J gene: TRBJ2-7
CDR3 DNA: TGCGCCAGCGCGGGAGGAGACTACGAGCAGTACTTC
CDR3 protein: CASAGGDYEQYF

clone size: NA
D gene: TRBD2
V gene: TRBV7-2
J gene: TRBJ2-2
CDR3 DNA: TGTGCCAGCAGCAACAGGACTAGCGGGAGTAAGCTGTTTTTT
CDR3 protein: CASSNRTSGSKLFF

clone size: NA
D gene: NA
V gene: TRBV19
J gene: TRBJ2-1
CDR3 DNA: TGTGCCAGTAGTTCCACTGGGAATGAGCAGTTCTTC
CDR3 protein: CASSSTGNEQFF

clone size: NA
D gene: TRBD1
V gene: TRBV13
J gene: TRBJ2-7
CDR3 DNA: TGTGCCAGCAGCTTAGAAGGTCAGACAGGGTCCCCCTACGAGCAGTACTTC
CDR3 protein: CASSLEGQTGSPYEQYF

clone size: few
D gene: NA
V gene: TRBV27
J gene: TRBJ1-2
CDR3 DNA: TGTGCCAGCAGTTTATCGTTAGGGGGGGGTGGCTACACCTTC
CDR3 protein: CASSLSLGGGGYTF

clone size: once
D gene: TRBD2
V gene: TRBV5-1
J gene: TRBJ2-3
CDR3 DNA: TGCGCCAGCAGCACCGGACTAGCGGGAGTGGCCACGCAGTATTTT
CDR3 protein: CASSTGLAGVATQYF